The rows below give T cell receptor beta chains drawn from one sample of a study of T cell responses to AZD1222 COVID-19 vaccine. Profiling relied on immunoSEQ multiplex PCR, and the TCRdb table lists in-frame clones only, not all of them. The data show some 130,000 clones, around nine tenths seen once. The material sequenced was peripheral blood, taken on day 0 of AZD1222 vaccination. Source of these receptors: an adult in good health. Both conserved end residues are part of each CDR3. Fields, in order: clone size, V gene, D gene, J gene, CDR3 DNA, CDR3 protein. D genes are given only for firm matches. Rows give clone size only sometimes, using once, few, many, or a class for an expanded clone.

abundance: once
v_gene: TRBV28
d_gene: -
j_gene: TRBJ1-2
CDR3nt: TGTGCCAGCAGTTTAGAGGTCCTTAGCTATGGCTACACCTTC
CDR3aa: CASSLEVLSYGYTF

abundance: once
v_gene: TRBV6-5
d_gene: -
j_gene: TRBJ2-3
CDR3nt: TGTGCAGCACGGAATCAGGCAACCCCAGATACGCAGTATTTT
CDR3aa: CAARNQATPDTQYF

abundance: -
v_gene: TRBV3-1/TRBV3-2
d_gene: TRBD1
j_gene: TRBJ1-2
CDR3nt: TGTGCCAGCAGCCTCGACAGGGGGGATTGGGGCTACACCTTC
CDR3aa: CASSLDRGDWGYTF

abundance: -
v_gene: TRBV6-6
d_gene: -
j_gene: TRBJ2-2
CDR3nt: TGTGCCAGCAGTTACTCAGTGAACACCGGGGAGCTGTTTTTT
CDR3aa: CASSYSVNTGELFF

abundance: -
v_gene: TRBV29-1
d_gene: -
j_gene: TRBJ1-2
CDR3nt: TGCAGCGTTGGCTCCTTCGTTACGGACTATGGCTACACCTTC
CDR3aa: CSVGSFVTDYGYTF

abundance: -
v_gene: TRBV7-9
d_gene: -
j_gene: TRBJ1-2
CDR3nt: TGTGCCAGCAGCTCAATGGGGGATTTGGACGGCTACACCTTC
CDR3aa: CASSSMGDLDGYTF

abundance: few
v_gene: TRBV9
d_gene: TRBD1
j_gene: TRBJ1-5
CDR3nt: TGTGCCAGCAGCGTAGGGGCAGGGGGCCATCAGCCCCAGCATTTT
CDR3aa: CASSVGAGGHQPQHF

abundance: -
v_gene: TRBV24-1
d_gene: -
j_gene: TRBJ1-2
CDR3nt: TGTGCCACCAGTGAACCTGGGACGGTCGGCTACACCTTC
CDR3aa: CATSEPGTVGYTF

abundance: once
v_gene: TRBV6-5
d_gene: -
j_gene: TRBJ2-4
CDR3nt: TGTGCCAGCGTCCCAGGGAGACTAGCCAAAAACATTCAGTACTTC
CDR3aa: CASVPGRLAKNIQYF

abundance: -
v_gene: TRBV7-9
d_gene: TRBD1
j_gene: TRBJ2-1
CDR3nt: TGTGCCAGCAGCTCCCGGGACGGACAGGGGAGAAATGAGCAGTTCTTC
CDR3aa: CASSSRDGQGRNEQFF

abundance: -
v_gene: TRBV19
d_gene: -
j_gene: TRBJ2-7
CDR3nt: TGTGCCAGTAGTATGGGAGGTTACGAGCAGTACTTC
CDR3aa: CASSMGGYEQYF

abundance: -
v_gene: TRBV5-1
d_gene: -
j_gene: TRBJ1-2
CDR3nt: TGCGCCAGCACCCTAGGTGGGGGTCGTGGCTACACCTTC
CDR3aa: CASTLGGGRGYTF

abundance: -
v_gene: TRBV19
d_gene: -
j_gene: TRBJ2-1
CDR3nt: TGTGCCAGTAGTATAGATGGGTCCTTCGCCAATGAGCAGTTCTTC
CDR3aa: CASSIDGSFANEQFF

abundance: few
v_gene: TRBV3-1/TRBV3-2
d_gene: -
j_gene: TRBJ1-1
CDR3nt: TGTGCCAGCAGCCGGGTGGCCAGGACAGAAGCTTTCTTT
CDR3aa: CASSRVARTEAFF

abundance: -
v_gene: TRBV6-5
d_gene: -
j_gene: TRBJ1-2
CDR3nt: TGTGCCAGCAGTTACTCCCGGGACACTGGCTACACCTTC
CDR3aa: CASSYSRDTGYTF

abundance: -
v_gene: TRBV27
d_gene: -
j_gene: TRBJ1-2
CDR3nt: TGTGCCAGCAGTTTGCGAGGCTATGGCTACACCTTC
CDR3aa: CASSLRGYGYTF

abundance: few
v_gene: TRBV6-1
d_gene: -
j_gene: TRBJ2-5
CDR3nt: TGTGCCAGCAGTGAAGTTTCGGGAGGGACAGGGCAAGAGACCCAGTACTTC
CDR3aa: CASSEVSGGTGQETQYF

abundance: -
v_gene: TRBV5-1
d_gene: TRBD1
j_gene: TRBJ2-3
CDR3nt: TGCGCCAGCAGCTTCCGGACAGGGAACACAGATACGCAGTATTTT
CDR3aa: CASSFRTGNTDTQYF

abundance: -
v_gene: TRBV9
d_gene: -
j_gene: TRBJ1-6
CDR3nt: TGTGCCAGCGGTCATGGGGAAAATTCACCCCTCCACTTT
CDR3aa: CASGHGENSPLHF

abundance: -
v_gene: TRBV12-5
d_gene: -
j_gene: TRBJ1-1
CDR3nt: TGTGCTAGTGGTTTGGGAGCGACGGGAAACACTGAAGCTTTCTTT
CDR3aa: CASGLGATGNTEAFF

abundance: few
v_gene: TRBV11-2
d_gene: -
j_gene: TRBJ2-7
CDR3nt: TGTGCCAGCAGCTTAGGCAACAGACCCTACGAGCAGTACTTC
CDR3aa: CASSLGNRPYEQYF

abundance: -
v_gene: TRBV20-1
d_gene: -
j_gene: TRBJ1-5
CDR3nt: TGCAGTGCTAGTCCCTCCCGTCGTATCCTACCTAATCAGCCCCAGCATTTT
CDR3aa: CSASPSRRILPNQPQHF

abundance: once
v_gene: TRBV7-3
d_gene: TRBD1
j_gene: TRBJ2-7
CDR3nt: TGTGCCAGCAGCGCGAACAGGGGCTACGAGCAGTACTTC
CDR3aa: CASSANRGYEQYF

abundance: -
v_gene: TRBV5-1
d_gene: TRBD2
j_gene: TRBJ2-3
CDR3nt: TGCGCCAGCAGCTTGAGGACTAGTCAAGATACGCAGTATTTT
CDR3aa: CASSLRTSQDTQYF

abundance: -
v_gene: TRBV5-6
d_gene: -
j_gene: TRBJ1-6
CDR3nt: TGTGCCAGCAGCTTGGCCGTCACGAGGCCCCTCCACTTT
CDR3aa: CASSLAVTRPLHF

abundance: -
v_gene: TRBV6-2/TRBV6-3
d_gene: -
j_gene: TRBJ1-5
CDR3nt: TGTGCCAGCAGTCCACAGGGACGGGATCAGCCCCAGCATTTT
CDR3aa: CASSPQGRDQPQHF

abundance: -
v_gene: TRBV9
d_gene: TRBD2
j_gene: TRBJ2-3
CDR3nt: TGTGCCAGCAGCGTAGCTAGCGGAGACACAGATACGCAGTATTTT
CDR3aa: CASSVASGDTDTQYF

abundance: -
v_gene: TRBV6-6
d_gene: -
j_gene: TRBJ2-2
CDR3nt: TGTGCCAGCAGTTACATCCAGGGAGCGAACACCGGGGAGCTGTTTTTT
CDR3aa: CASSYIQGANTGELFF

abundance: -
v_gene: TRBV6-5
d_gene: TRBD2
j_gene: TRBJ2-3
CDR3nt: TGTGCCAGCAGCCTGGGGAGGGTCGACACAGATACGCAGTATTTT
CDR3aa: CASSLGRVDTDTQYF

abundance: few
v_gene: TRBV7-9
d_gene: -
j_gene: TRBJ1-2
CDR3nt: TGTGCCAGCAGCCCCGGGACGGGATATGGCTACACCTTC
CDR3aa: CASSPGTGYGYTF

abundance: once
v_gene: TRBV28
d_gene: TRBD1
j_gene: TRBJ1-6
CDR3nt: TGTGCCAGCAGTCCAGGACAGGGCTGGTATTCACCCCTCCACTTT
CDR3aa: CASSPGQGWYSPLHF

abundance: -
v_gene: TRBV6-5
d_gene: -
j_gene: TRBJ2-5
CDR3nt: TGTGCCAGCAGTTATTATGTGCAAGAGACCCAGTACTTC
CDR3aa: CASSYYVQETQYF

abundance: -
v_gene: TRBV6-2/TRBV6-3
d_gene: -
j_gene: TRBJ2-5
CDR3nt: TGTGCCAGCAGTTGGTCTTGGAGCGACCAAGAGACCCAGTACTTC
CDR3aa: CASSWSWSDQETQYF

abundance: -
v_gene: TRBV9
d_gene: TRBD2
j_gene: TRBJ2-1
CDR3nt: TGTGCCAGCAGCGTAGGTAGTAGCGGGGGGATAAATGAGCAGTTCTTC
CDR3aa: CASSVGSSGGINEQFF

abundance: -
v_gene: TRBV6-4
d_gene: TRBD2
j_gene: TRBJ2-3
CDR3nt: TGTGCCAGCAGTGCACTAGCGGGGGCCCCAGATACGCAGTATTTT
CDR3aa: CASSALAGAPDTQYF

abundance: -
v_gene: TRBV30
d_gene: TRBD1
j_gene: TRBJ1-2
CDR3nt: TGTGCCTGGAGGAGTGTAGGGGGCACGGGTGGCTACACCTTC
CDR3aa: CAWRSVGGTGGYTF

abundance: -
v_gene: TRBV5-1
d_gene: -
j_gene: TRBJ2-3
CDR3nt: TGCGCCAGCAGCTTGGCTTTGCGGACAGATACGCAGTATTTT
CDR3aa: CASSLALRTDTQYF

abundance: -
v_gene: TRBV5-1
d_gene: -
j_gene: TRBJ1-3
CDR3nt: TGCGCCAGCAGCTTGGATCTGGGGTCCAACACCATATATTTT
CDR3aa: CASSLDLGSNTIYF

abundance: few
v_gene: TRBV7-3
d_gene: -
j_gene: TRBJ2-1
CDR3nt: TGTGCCAGCAGCCCCGTCGACAATTACAATGAGCAGTTCTTC
CDR3aa: CASSPVDNYNEQFF

abundance: -
v_gene: TRBV27
d_gene: -
j_gene: TRBJ1-1
CDR3nt: TGTGCCAGCGGAAGGCAGAACACTGAAGCTTTCTTT
CDR3aa: CASGRQNTEAFF

abundance: once
v_gene: TRBV5-1
d_gene: TRBD2
j_gene: TRBJ2-1
CDR3nt: TGCGCCAGCAGCTTGAGGTTTGCGCGGGAGGCCGACAGCTCCTACAATGAGCAGTTCTTC
CDR3aa: CASSLRFAREADSSYNEQFF

abundance: -
v_gene: TRBV5-1
d_gene: -
j_gene: TRBJ2-3
CDR3nt: TGCGCCAGCAGCTTCGGCAATGCTTTATCCACAGATACGCAGTATTTT
CDR3aa: CASSFGNALSTDTQYF

abundance: -
v_gene: TRBV9
d_gene: -
j_gene: TRBJ1-3
CDR3nt: TGTGCCAGCAGCGTAGCGTGGGGATCTGGAAACACCATATATTTT
CDR3aa: CASSVAWGSGNTIYF

abundance: -
v_gene: TRBV7-7
d_gene: -
j_gene: TRBJ2-1
CDR3nt: TGTGCCAGCAGCCTCAGTGCTGTTAATGAGCAGTTCTTC
CDR3aa: CASSLSAVNEQFF

abundance: -
v_gene: TRBV27
d_gene: -
j_gene: TRBJ1-1
CDR3nt: TGTGCCAGCAGTTTATCTCTGACGGTGAACACTGAAGCTTTCTTT
CDR3aa: CASSLSLTVNTEAFF

abundance: -
v_gene: TRBV11-2
d_gene: -
j_gene: TRBJ1-3
CDR3nt: TGTGCCAGCAGCCCAACAGGAATCTCTGGAAACACCATATATTTT
CDR3aa: CASSPTGISGNTIYF